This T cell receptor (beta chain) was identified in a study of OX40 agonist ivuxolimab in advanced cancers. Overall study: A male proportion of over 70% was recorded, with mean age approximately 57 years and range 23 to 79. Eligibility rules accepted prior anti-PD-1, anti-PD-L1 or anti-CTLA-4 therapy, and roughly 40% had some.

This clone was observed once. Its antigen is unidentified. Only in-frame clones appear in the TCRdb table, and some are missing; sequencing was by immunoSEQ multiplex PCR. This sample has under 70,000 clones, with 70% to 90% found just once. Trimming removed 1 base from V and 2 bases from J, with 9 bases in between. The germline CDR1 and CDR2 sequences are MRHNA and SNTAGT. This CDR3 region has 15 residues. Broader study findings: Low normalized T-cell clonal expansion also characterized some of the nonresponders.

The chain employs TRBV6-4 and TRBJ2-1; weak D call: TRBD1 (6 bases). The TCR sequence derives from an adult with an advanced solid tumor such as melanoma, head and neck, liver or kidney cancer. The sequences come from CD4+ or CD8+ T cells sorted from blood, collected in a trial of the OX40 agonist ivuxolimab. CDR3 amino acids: CASSDFGGPYNEQFF. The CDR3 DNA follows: TGTGCCAGCAGTGACTTTGGGGGCCCCTACAATGAGCAGTTCTTC.